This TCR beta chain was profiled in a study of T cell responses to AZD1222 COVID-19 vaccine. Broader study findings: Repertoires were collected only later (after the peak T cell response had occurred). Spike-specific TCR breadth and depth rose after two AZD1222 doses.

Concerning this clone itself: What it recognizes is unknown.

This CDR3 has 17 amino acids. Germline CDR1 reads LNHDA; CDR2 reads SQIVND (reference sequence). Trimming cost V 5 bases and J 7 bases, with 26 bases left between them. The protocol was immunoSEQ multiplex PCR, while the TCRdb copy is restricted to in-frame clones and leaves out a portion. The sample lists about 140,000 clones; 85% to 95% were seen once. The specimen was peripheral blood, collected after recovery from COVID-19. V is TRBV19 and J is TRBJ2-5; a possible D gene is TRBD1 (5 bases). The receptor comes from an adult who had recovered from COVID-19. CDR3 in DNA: TGTGCCAGTAGTTCTGGTCAGGGTGGACCCTATAACGCGACCCAGTACTTC. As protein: CASSSGQGGPYNATQYF.